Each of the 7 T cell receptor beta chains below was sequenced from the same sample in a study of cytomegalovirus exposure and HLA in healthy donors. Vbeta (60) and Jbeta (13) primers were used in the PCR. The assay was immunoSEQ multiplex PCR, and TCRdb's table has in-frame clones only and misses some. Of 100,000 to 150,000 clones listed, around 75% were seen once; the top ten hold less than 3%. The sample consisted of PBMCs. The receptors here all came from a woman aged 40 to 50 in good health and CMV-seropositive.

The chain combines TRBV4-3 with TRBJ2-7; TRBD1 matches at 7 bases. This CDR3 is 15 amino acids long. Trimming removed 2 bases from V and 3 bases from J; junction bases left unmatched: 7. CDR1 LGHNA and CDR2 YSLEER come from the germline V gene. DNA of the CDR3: TGCGCCAGCAGCCAAAACAGGGGAGAGGGCTACGAGCAGTACTTC. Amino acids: CASSQNRGEGYEQYF.

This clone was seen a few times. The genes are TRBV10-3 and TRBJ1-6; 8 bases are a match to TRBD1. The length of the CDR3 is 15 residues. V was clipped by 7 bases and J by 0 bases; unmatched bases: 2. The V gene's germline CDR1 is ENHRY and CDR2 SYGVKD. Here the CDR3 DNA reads TGTGCCATCAAAGGACAGGGCTCCTATAATTCACCCCTCCACTTT. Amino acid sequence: CAIKGQGSYNSPLHF.

The CDR3 nucleotides read TGTGCCTGGAGACAGGGTAATCGTATGAACACTGAAGCTTTCTTT. Protein product: CAWRQGNRMNTEAFF. The chain joins TRBV30 to TRBJ1-1; perhaps TRBD1 as D (6 bases). Germline V gives CDR1 GTSNPN, CDR2 SVGIG (reference sequence). The CDR3 is 15 residues long. Trimming took 3 bases from V and 0 from J, leaving 14 bases between them.

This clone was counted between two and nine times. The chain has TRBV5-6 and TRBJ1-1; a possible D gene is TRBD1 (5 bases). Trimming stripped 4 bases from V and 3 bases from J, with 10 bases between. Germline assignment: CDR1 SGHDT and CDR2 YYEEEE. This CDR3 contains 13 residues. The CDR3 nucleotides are TGTGCCAGCAGCCTTCTAGGGGACACTGAAGCTTTCTTT. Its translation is CASSLLGDTEAFF.

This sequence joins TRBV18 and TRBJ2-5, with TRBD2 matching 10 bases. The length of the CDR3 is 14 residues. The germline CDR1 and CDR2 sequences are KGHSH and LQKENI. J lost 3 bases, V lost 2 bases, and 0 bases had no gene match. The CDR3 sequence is CASSPGLAEETQYF. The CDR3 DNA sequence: TGTGCCAGCTCACCAGGACTAGCGGAAGAGACCCAGTACTTC.

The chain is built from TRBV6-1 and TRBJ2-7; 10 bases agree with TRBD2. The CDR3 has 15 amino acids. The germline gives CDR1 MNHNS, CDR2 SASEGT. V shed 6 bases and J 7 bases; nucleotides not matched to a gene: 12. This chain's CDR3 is CASSLWSSGRGEQYF. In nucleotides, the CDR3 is TGTGCCAGCAGCCTTTGGTCTAGCGGGAGAGGGGAGCAGTACTTC.

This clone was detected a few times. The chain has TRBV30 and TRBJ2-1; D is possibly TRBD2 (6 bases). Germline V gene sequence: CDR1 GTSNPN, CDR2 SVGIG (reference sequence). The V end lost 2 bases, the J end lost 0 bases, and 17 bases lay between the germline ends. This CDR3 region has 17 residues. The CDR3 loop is CAWSSYGTALSYNEQFF. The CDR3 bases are TGTGCCTGGAGTTCTTACGGGACTGCGCTCTCCTACAATGAGCAGTTCTTC.